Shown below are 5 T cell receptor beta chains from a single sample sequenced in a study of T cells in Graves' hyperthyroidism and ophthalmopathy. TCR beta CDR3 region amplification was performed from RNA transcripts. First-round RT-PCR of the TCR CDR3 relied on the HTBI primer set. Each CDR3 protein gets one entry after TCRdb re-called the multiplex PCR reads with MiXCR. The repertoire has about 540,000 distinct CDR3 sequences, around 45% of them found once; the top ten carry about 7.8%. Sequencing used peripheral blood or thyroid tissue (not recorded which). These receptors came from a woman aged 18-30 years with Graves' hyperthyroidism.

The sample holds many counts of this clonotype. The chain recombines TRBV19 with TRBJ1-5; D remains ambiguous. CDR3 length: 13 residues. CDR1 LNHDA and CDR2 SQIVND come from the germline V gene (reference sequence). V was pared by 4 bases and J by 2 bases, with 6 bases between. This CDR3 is CASSTRGNQPQHF. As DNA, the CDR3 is TGTGCCAGTAGTACACGGGGCAATCAGCCCCAGCATTTT.

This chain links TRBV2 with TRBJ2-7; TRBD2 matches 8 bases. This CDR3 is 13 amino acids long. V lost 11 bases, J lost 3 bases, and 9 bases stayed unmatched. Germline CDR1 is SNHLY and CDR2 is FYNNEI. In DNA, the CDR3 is TGTGCCTTCCCCTCAAGCGGGAGCTACGAGCAGTACTTC. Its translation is CAFPSSGSYEQYF.

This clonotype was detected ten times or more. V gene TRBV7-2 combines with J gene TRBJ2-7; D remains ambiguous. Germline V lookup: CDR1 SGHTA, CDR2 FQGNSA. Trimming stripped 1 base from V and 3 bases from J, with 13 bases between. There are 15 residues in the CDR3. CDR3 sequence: CASSLEEIAGYEQYF. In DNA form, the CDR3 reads TGTGCCAGCAGCTTAGAGGAGATAGCCGGCTACGAGCAGTACTTC. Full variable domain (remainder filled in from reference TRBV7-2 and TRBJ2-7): GAGVSQSPSNKVTEKGKDVELRCDPISGHTALYWYRQSLGQGLEFLIYFQGNSAPDKSGLPSDRFSAERTGGSVSTLTIQRTQQEDSAVYLCASSLEEIAGYEQYFGPGTRLTVT.

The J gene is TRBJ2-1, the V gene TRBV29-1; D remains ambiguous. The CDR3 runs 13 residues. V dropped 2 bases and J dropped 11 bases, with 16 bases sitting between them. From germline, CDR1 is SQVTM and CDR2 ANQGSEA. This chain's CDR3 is CSVELSTDQKQFF. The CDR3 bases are TGCAGCGTTGAACTTAGCACGGACCAAAAGCAGTTCTTC.

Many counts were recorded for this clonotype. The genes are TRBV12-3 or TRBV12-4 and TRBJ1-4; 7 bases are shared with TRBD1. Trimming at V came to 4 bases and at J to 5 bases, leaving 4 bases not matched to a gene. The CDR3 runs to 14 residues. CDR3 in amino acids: CASSSQGRNEKLFF. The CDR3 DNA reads TGTGCCAGCAGTTCACAGGGGAGGAATGAAAAACTGTTTTTT.